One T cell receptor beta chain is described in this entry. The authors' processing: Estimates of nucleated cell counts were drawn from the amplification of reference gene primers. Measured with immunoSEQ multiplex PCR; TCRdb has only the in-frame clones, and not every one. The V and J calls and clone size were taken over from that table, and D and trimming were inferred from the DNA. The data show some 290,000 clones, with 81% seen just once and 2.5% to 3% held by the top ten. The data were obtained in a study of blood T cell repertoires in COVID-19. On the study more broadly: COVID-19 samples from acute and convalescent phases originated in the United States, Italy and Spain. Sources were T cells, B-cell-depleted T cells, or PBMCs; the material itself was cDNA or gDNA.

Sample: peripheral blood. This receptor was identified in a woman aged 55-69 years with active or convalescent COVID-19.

In DNA form, the CDR3 reads TGCGCCAGCAGTCAGTTCACTAGCGGGTCCTACAATGAGCAGTTCTTC. It encodes CASSQFTSGSYNEQFF. The rearrangement uses TRBV4-1 and TRBJ2-1; TRBD2 matches at 9 bases. There are 16 residues in the CDR3. Germline V CDR1 and CDR2: MGHRA, YSYEKL. V lost 6 bases and J lost 1; bases outside the gene matches: 7.